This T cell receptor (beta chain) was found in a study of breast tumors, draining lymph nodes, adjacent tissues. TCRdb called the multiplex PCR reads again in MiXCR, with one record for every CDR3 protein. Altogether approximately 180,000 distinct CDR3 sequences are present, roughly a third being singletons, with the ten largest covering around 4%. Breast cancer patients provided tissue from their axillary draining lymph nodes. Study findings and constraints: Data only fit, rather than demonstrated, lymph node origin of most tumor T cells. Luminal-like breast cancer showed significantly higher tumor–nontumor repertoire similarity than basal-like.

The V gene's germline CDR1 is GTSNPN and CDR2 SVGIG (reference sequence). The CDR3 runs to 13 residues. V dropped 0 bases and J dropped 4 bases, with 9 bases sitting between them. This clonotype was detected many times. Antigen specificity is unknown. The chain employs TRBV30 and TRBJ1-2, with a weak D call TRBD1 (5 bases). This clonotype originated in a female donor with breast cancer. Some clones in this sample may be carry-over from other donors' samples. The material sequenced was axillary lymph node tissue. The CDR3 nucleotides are TGTGCCTGGAGTGTAGGCGGGGGCTATGGCTACACCTTC. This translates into CAWSVGGGYGYTF.